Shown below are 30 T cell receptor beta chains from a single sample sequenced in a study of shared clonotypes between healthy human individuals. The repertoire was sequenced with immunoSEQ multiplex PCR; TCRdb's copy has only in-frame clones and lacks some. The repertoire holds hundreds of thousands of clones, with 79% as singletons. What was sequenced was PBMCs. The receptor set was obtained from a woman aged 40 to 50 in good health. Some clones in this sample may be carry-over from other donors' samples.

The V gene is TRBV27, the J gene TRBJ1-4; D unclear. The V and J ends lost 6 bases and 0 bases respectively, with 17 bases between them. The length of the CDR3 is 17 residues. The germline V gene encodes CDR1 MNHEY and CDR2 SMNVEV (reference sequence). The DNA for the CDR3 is TGTGCCAGCAGCCTATATAATACACTAGCAACTAATGAAAAACTGTTTTTT. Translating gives CASSLYNTLATNEKLFF.

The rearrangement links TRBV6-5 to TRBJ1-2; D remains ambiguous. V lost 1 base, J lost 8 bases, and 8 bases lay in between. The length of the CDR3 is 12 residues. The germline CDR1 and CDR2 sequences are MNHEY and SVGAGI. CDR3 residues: CASSYFMGGYTF. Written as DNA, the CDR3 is TGTGCCAGCAGTTACTTCATGGGGGGCTACACCTTC.

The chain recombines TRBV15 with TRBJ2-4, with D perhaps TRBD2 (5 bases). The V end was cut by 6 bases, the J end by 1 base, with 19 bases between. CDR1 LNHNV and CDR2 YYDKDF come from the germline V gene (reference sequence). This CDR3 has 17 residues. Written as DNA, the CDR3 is TGTGCCACCAGTCTAATCGGGGTTATCAGGGCCAAAAACATTCAGTACTTC. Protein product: CATSLIGVIRAKNIQYF. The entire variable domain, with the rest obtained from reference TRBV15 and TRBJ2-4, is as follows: DAMVIQNPRYQVTQFGKPVTLSCSQTLNHNVMYWYQQKSSQAPKLLFHYYDKDFNNEADTPDNFQSRRPNTSFCFLDIRSPGLGDTAMYLCATSLIGVIRAKNIQYFGAGTRLSVL.

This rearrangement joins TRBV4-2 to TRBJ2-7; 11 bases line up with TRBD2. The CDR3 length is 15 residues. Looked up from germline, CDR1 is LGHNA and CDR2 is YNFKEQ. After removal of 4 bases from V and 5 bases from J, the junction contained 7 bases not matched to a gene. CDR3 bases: TGTGCCAGCAGCCCCCTGGTAGCGGGAGGGGACGAGCAGTACTTC. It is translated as CASSPLVAGGDEQYF.

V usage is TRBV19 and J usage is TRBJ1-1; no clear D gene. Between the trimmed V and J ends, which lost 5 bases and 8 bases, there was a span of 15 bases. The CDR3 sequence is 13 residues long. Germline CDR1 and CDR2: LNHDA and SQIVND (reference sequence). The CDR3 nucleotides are TGTGCCAGTAGTCCAACGTCCCTCCGGGAAGCTTTCTTT. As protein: CASSPTSLREAFF.

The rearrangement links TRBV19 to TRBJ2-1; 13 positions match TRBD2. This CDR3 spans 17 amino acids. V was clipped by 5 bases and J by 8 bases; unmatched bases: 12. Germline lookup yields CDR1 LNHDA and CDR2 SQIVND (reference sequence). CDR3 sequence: CASSPPRGLAGKDEQFF. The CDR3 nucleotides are TGTGCCAGTAGTCCACCTAGGGGACTAGCGGGAAAAGATGAGCAGTTCTTC.

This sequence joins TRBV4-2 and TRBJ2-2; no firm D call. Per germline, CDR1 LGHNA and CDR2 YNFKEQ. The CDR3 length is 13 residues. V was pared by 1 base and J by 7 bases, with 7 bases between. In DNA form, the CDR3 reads TGTGCCAGCAGCCAAGCTGGGGACGGGGAGCTGTTTTTT. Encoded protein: CASSQAGDGELFF.

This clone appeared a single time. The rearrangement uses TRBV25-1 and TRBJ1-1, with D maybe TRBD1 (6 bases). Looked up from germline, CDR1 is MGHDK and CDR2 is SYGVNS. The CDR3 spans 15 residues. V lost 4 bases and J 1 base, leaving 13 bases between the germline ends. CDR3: CASSGLGGSNTEAFF. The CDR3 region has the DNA TGTGCCAGCAGTGGTTTGGGGGGCTCGAACACTGAAGCTTTCTTT.

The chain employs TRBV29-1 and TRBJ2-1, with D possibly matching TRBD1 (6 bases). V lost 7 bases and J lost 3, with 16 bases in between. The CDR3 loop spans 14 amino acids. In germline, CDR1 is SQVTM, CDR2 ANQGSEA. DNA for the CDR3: TGCAGCGCCTGGACAGATGAAGTCTACAATGAGCAGTTCTTC. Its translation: CSAWTDEVYNEQFF.

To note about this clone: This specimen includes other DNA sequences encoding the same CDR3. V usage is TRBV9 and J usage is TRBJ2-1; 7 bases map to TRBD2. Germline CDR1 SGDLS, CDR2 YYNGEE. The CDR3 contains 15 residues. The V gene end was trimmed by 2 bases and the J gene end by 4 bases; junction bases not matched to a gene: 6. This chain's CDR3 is CASSVGLAAYNEQFF. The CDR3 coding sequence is TGTGCCAGCAGCGTGGGGCTAGCGGCTTACAATGAGCAGTTCTTC.

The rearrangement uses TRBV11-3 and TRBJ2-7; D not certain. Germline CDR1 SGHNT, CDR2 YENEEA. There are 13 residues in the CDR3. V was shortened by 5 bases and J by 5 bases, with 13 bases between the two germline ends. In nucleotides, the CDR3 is TGTGCCAGCAGCCTCGCGGTGGAGAACGAGCAGTACTTC. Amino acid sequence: CASSLAVENEQYF. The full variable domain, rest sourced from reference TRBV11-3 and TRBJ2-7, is EAGVVQSPRYKIIEKKQPVAFWCNPISGHNTLYWYLQNLGQGPELLIRYENEEAVDDSQLPKDRFSAERLKGVDSTLKIQPAELGDSAVYLCASSLAVENEQYFGPGTRLTVT.

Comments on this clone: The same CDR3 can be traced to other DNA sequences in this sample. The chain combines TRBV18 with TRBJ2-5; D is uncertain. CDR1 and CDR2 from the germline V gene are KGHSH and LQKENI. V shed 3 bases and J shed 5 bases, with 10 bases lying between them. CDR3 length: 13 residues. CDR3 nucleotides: TGTGCCAGCTCACCGGGCGTGGTGGAGACCCAGTACTTC. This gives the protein CASSPGVVETQYF.

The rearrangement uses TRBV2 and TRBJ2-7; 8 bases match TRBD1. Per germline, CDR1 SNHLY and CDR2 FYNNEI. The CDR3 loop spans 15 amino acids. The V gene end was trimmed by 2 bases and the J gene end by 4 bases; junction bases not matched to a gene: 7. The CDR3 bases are TGTGCCAGCAGTGAACGACAGGGGTGGGCTTACGAGCAGTACTTC. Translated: CASSERQGWAYEQYF. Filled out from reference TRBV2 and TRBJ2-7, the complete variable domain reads EPEVTQTPSHQVTQMGQEVILRCVPISNHLYFYWYRQILGQKVEFLVSFYNNEISEKSEIFDDQFSVERPDGSNFTLKIRSTKLEDSAMYFCASSERQGWAYEQYFGPGTRLTVT.

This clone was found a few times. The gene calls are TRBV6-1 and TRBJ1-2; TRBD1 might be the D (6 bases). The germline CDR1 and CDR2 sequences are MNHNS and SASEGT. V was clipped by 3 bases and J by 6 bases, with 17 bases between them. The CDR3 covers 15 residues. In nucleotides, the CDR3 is TGTGCCAGCAGTGACGCCGAGGGGGGGCGAGATGGCTACACCTTC. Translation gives CASSDAEGGRDGYTF.

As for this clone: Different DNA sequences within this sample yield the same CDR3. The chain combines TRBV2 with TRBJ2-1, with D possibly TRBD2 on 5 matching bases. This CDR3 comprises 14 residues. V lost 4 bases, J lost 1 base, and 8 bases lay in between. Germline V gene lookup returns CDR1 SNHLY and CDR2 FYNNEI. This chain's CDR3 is CASSVRGSYNEQFF. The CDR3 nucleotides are TGTGCCAGCAGTGTCCGGGGTTCCTACAATGAGCAGTTCTTC.

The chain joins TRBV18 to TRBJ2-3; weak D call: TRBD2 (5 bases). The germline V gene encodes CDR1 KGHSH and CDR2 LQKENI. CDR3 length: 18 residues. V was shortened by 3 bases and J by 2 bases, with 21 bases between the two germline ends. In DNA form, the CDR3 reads TGTGCCAGCTCACCTGAGTTTGATCAGGACTTAACCACAGATACGCAGTATTTT. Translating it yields CASSPEFDQDLTTDTQYF.

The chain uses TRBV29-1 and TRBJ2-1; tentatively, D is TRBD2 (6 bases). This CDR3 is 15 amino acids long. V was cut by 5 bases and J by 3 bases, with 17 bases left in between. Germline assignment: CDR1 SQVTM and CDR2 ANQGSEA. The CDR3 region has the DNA TGCAGCGTTCCCATCGGGACTCTAGTCTACAATGAGCAGTTCTTC. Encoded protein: CSVPIGTLVYNEQFF.

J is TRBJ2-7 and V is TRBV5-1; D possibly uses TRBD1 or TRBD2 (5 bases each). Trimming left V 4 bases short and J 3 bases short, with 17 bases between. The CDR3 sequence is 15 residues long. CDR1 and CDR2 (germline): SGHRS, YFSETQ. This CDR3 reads CASSIGQGALYEQYF. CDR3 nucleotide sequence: TGCGCCAGCAGCATAGGCCAGGGAGCCCTCTACGAGCAGTACTTC. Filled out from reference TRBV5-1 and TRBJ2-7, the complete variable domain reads KAGVTQTPRYLIKTRGQQVTLSCSPISGHRSVSWYQQTPGQGLQFLFEYFSETQRNKGNFPGRFSGRQFSNSRSEMNVSTLELGDSALYLCASSIGQGALYEQYFGPGTRLTVT.

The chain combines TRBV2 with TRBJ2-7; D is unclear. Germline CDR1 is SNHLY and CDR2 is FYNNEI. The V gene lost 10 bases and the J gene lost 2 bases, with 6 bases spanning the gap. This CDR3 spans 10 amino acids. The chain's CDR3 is CATTPYEQYF. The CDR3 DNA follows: TGTGCCACGACCCCCTACGAGCAGTACTTC.

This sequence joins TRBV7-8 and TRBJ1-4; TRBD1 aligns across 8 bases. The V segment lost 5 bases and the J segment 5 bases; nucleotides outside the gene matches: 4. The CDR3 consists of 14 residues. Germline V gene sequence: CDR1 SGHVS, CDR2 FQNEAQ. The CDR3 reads CASSPRQGNEKLFF. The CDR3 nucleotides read TGTGCCAGCAGCCCGAGACAGGGGAATGAAAAACTGTTTTTT.

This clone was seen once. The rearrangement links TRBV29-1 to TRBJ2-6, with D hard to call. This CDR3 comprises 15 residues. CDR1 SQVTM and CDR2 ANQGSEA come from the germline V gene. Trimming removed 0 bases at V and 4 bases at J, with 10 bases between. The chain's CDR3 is CSVEDRWLGANVLTF. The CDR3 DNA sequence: TGCAGCGTTGAAGATCGGTGGCTAGGGGCCAACGTCCTGACTTTC.

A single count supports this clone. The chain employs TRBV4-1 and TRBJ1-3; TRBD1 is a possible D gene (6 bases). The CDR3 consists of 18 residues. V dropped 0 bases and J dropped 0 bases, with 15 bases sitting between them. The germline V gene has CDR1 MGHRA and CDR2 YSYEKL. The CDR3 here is CASSQERGQGFSGNTIYF. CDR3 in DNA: TGCGCCAGCAGCCAAGAAAGAGGGCAGGGGTTCTCTGGAAACACCATATATTTT.

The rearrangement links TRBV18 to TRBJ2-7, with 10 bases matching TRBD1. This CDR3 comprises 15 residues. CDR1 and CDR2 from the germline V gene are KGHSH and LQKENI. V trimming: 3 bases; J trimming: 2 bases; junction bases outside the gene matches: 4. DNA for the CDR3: TGTGCCAGCTCACCCGCGGACAGGGGGACCTACGAGCAGTACTTC. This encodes CASSPADRGTYEQYF.

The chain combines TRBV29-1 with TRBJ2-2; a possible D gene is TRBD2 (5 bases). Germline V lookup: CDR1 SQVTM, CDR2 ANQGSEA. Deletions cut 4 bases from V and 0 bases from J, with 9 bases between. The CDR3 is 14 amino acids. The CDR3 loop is CSVGPGSNTGELFF. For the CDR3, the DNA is TGCAGCGTTGGACCGGGGTCGAACACCGGGGAGCTGTTTTTT.

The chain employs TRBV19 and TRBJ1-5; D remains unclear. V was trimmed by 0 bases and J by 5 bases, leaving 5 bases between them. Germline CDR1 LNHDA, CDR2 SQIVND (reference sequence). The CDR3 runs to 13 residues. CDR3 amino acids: CASSIDADQPQHF. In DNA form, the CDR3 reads TGTGCCAGTAGTATAGATGCTGATCAGCCCCAGCATTTT. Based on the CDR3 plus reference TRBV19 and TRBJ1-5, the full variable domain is DGGITQSPKYLFRKEGQNVTLSCEQNLNHDAMYWYRQDPGQGLRLIYYSQIVNDFQKGDIAEGYSVSREKKESFPLTVTSAQKNPTAFYLCASSIDADQPQHFGDGTRLSIL.

The chain's CDR3 is CASSVRTGLETQYF. Here the CDR3 DNA reads TGTGCCAGCAGCGTCCGGACAGGGTTGGAGACCCAGTACTTC. This chain connects TRBV9 to TRBJ2-5; 8 nucleotides match TRBD1. The ends lost 2 bases at V and 5 bases at J; junction bases unmatched: 5. This CDR3 is 14 amino acids long. Germline-derived CDR1 and CDR2 are SGDLS and YYNGEE.

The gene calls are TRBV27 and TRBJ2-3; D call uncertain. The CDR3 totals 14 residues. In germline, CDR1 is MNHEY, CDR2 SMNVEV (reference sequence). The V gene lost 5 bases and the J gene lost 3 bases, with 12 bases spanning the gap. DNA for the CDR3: TGTGCCAGCAGTAGGTCTCTCGTAACAGATACGCAGTATTTT. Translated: CASSRSLVTDTQYF.

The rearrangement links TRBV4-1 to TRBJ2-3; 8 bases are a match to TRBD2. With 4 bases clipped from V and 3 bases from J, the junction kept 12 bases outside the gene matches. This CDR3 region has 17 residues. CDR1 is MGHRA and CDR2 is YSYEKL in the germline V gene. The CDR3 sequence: CASSRSSLGLETDTQYF. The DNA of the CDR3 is TGCGCCAGCAGCCGATCCTCTCTGGGACTAGAAACAGATACGCAGTATTTT.

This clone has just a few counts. The CDR3 here is CASSTHDINEQFF. For the CDR3, the DNA is TGTGCCAGTAGTACCCATGATATCAATGAGCAGTTCTTC. The V gene is TRBV19, the J gene TRBJ2-1; no clear D. The CDR3 spans 13 residues. V lost 4 bases, J lost 6 bases, and 10 bases lay in between. CDR1 and CDR2 (germline): LNHDA, SQIVND (reference sequence).

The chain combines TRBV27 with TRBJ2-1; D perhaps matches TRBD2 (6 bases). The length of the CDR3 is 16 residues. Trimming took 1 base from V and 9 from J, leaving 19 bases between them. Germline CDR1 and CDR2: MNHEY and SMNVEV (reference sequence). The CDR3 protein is CASSLYTPEGPSEQFF. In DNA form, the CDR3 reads TGTGCCAGCAGTTTATACACGCCGGAGGGCCCGTCTGAGCAGTTCTTC.